A single sample gave rise to the 27 T cell receptor beta chains below, sequenced in a study of CD8 T cells in Susac syndrome. An input of about 0.5 to 1 ug of RNA was subjected to reverse transcription using random hexamers. In TCRdb, the immunoSEQ multiplex PCR reads were re-called with MiXCR into one record per CDR3 protein. The sample has 80,000 to 90,000 distinct CDR3 sequences, roughly 94% seen once; the top ten hold about 0.45%. The sequencing sample was made of CD8+ T cells from PBMCs. Receptors originate from a human donor with Susac syndrome.

The CDR3 loop is CASSPGAGVSYNEQFF. The CDR3 coding sequence is TGTGCCAGCAGCCCAGGGGCGGGAGTCAGCTACAATGAGCAGTTCTTC. The chain couples TRBV7-9 to TRBJ2-1; a possible D gene is TRBD2 (7 bases). The length of the CDR3 is 16 residues. Germline V gene lookup returns CDR1 SEHNR and CDR2 FQNEAQ (reference sequence). Between the trimmed V and J ends, which lost 5 bases and 3 bases, there was a span of 17 bases.

The rearrangement uses TRBV3-1 and TRBJ2-1, with 8 bases identical to TRBD2. This CDR3 is 15 amino acids long. The J segment lost 3 bases and the V segment lost 3 bases, leaving 4 bases of the junction unmatched. Looked up from germline, CDR1 is LGHDT and CDR2 is YNNKEL (reference sequence). CDR3: CASSQTSANYNEQFF. The CDR3 DNA reads as TGTGCCAGCAGCCAGACTAGCGCTAACTACAATGAGCAGTTCTTC.

The rearrangement uses TRBV24-1 and TRBJ2-2; possible D gene TRBD2, 5 bases. CDR1 is KGHDR, CDR2 SFDVKD, per germline. CDR3 length equals 13 residues. V lost 9 bases, J lost 2 bases, and 9 bases lay in between. CDR3 bases: TGTGCCACCCGCGGAGGCAACACCGGGGAGCTGTTTTTT. It specifies CATRGGNTGELFF.

The chain combines TRBV5-1 with TRBJ2-7; D remains ambiguous. Looked up from germline, CDR1 is SGHRS and CDR2 is YFSETQ. V was clipped by 2 bases and J by 4 bases, with 7 bases between them. This CDR3 comprises 12 residues. In DNA, the CDR3 is TGCGCCAGCAGCTTTACAGCTTACGAGCAGTACTTC. It encodes CASSFTAYEQYF.

On this clonotype: The conserved final phenylalanine or tryptophan is absent from the CDR3, which likely points to a read error. The CDR3 sequence: CAWGVGTGNQPQHL. Here the CDR3 DNA reads TGTGCCTGGGGGGTCGGGACAGGGAATCAGCCCCAGCATCTT. The chain carries TRBV30 and TRBJ1-5, with 9 bases aligning to TRBD1. After removal of 5 bases from V and 4 bases from J, the junction contained 6 bases not matched to a gene. Germline V gives CDR1 GTSNPN, CDR2 SVGIG (reference sequence). The CDR3 is 14 amino acids.

There are a few counts of this clonotype. The DNA of the CDR3 is TGTGCCAGCAGCGTAGGTGGGGGGGTCTACAATGAGCAGTTCTTC. Translated: CASSVGGGVYNEQFF. The chain links TRBV9 to TRBJ2-1; TRBD2 matches at 7 bases. The V gene's germline CDR1 is SGDLS and CDR2 YYNGEE. J was trimmed by 3 bases and V by 0 bases; bases with no gene match: 3. The CDR3 is made up of 15 amino acids.

This chain links TRBV4-1 with TRBJ2-7, with D unresolved. CDR3 length equals 12 residues. Germline CDR1 is MGHRA and CDR2 is YSYEKL. Trimming removed 1 base at V and 6 bases at J, with 7 bases between. DNA of the CDR3: TGCGCCAGCAGCCAAGTTAAGGGCGAGCAGTACTTC. It encodes CASSQVKGEQYF.

The chain employs TRBV7-9 and TRBJ2-1; 11 nucleotides match TRBD2. CDR1 SEHNR and CDR2 FQNEAQ come from the germline V gene (reference sequence). After removal of 4 bases from V and 6 bases from J, the junction contained 8 bases not matched to a gene. CDR3 length: 16 amino acids. The CDR3 region is CASSSPLAGGTNEQFF. The CDR3 DNA is TGTGCCAGCAGCTCACCTCTAGCGGGAGGTACCAATGAGCAGTTCTTC.

This rearrangement joins TRBV20-1 to TRBJ2-5, with 9 bases lining up with TRBD2. The CDR3 is 15 residues long. Looked up from germline, CDR1 is DFQATT and CDR2 is SNEGSKA (reference sequence). V lost 5 bases and J lost 4; bases outside the gene matches: 11. The CDR3 is CSAPQREVSGETQYF. The CDR3 nucleotides read TGCAGTGCTCCCCAGCGGGAGGTTTCGGGAGAGACCCAGTACTTC.

The CDR3: CSASTRGLAGDEQYF. The CDR3 region has the DNA TGCAGTGCCTCCACCCGGGGGCTAGCCGGTGACGAGCAGTACTTC. This chain connects TRBV20-1 to TRBJ2-7, with D tentatively TRBD1 or TRBD2 (6 bases each). Trimming took 6 bases from V and 5 from J, leaving 23 bases between them. The CDR3 length is 15 residues. CDR1 and CDR2 from the germline V gene are DFQATT and SNEGSKA (reference sequence).

The CDR3 spells CSVEYRESLEQYF. The CDR3 DNA follows: TGCAGCGTTGAGTACAGGGAGTCACTGGAGCAGTACTTC. The chain combines TRBV29-1 with TRBJ2-7; a weak D match, TRBD1 (6 bases). The CDR3 extends over 13 amino acids. Germline V CDR1 and CDR2: SQVTM, ANQGSEA. With 3 bases removed from V and 7 bases from J, the gap between germline ends came to 16 bases.

V and J are TRBV20-1 and TRBJ2-7; 7 bases are a match to TRBD2. With V trimmed by 0 bases and J by 2 bases, 7 bases remained unmatched. The CDR3 is 15 residues long. Germline V gene sequence: CDR1 DFQATT, CDR2 SNEGSKA (reference sequence). CDR3 coding DNA: TGCAGTGCTAGAGATACGGGAGGAACCACCTACGAGCAGTACTTC. Protein sequence: CSARDTGGTTYEQYF.

The chain is built from TRBV12-3 or TRBV12-4 and TRBJ1-2; the D gene is possibly TRBD1 (5 bases). Trimming shortened V by 5 bases and J by 8 bases, and 12 bases separated the two germline ends. The CDR3 is made up of 12 amino acids. The CDR3 DNA reads as TGTGCCAGCAGTCGGGGCCTCCTAGGCTACACCTTC. As protein: CASSRGLLGYTF.

The chain links TRBV30 to TRBJ2-5; TRBD1 is a possible D gene (6 bases). Germline lookup yields CDR1 GTSNPN and CDR2 SVGIG (reference sequence). The CDR3 is 13 amino acids. Trimming removed 2 bases at V and 4 bases at J, with 11 bases between. The CDR3 DNA follows: TGTGCCTGGAGTCTACAGGGTAGAGAGACCCAGTACTTC. Amino acid sequence: CAWSLQGRETQYF.

The gene calls are TRBV7-9 and TRBJ2-1; no reliable D call. The CDR3 loop spans 14 amino acids. With 5 bases removed from V and 7 bases from J, the gap between germline ends came to 15 bases. Germline CDR1 SEHNR, CDR2 FQNEAQ (reference sequence). CDR3 coding DNA: TGTGCCAGCAGCCCGCGTACGAAGGAAAATGAGCAGTTCTTC. Translating gives CASSPRTKENEQFF.

The V call is TRBV7-9, the J call TRBJ2-2; 8 nucleotides match TRBD2. The CDR3 covers 15 residues. With 4 bases clipped from V and 4 bases from J, the junction kept 5 bases outside the gene matches. CDR1 and CDR2 (germline): SEHNR, FQNEAQ (reference sequence). Here the CDR3 reads CASSYIAGLTGELFF. CDR3 DNA sequence: TGTGCCAGCAGCTACATAGCGGGACTCACCGGGGAGCTGTTTTTT.

The V gene is TRBV4-1, the J gene TRBJ2-2; TRBD2 agrees at 9 bases. The CDR3 loop spans 16 amino acids. J lost 0 bases, V lost 4 bases, and 3 bases had no gene match. From germline, CDR1 is MGHRA and CDR2 YSYEKL. This CDR3 is CASSRASGTNTGELFF. CDR3 DNA sequence: TGCGCCAGCAGCCGGGCTAGCGGGACGAACACCGGGGAGCTGTTTTTT.

The chain couples TRBV5-4 to TRBJ2-5; no firm D call. Trimming stripped 1 base from V and 1 base from J, with 8 bases between. Per germline, CDR1 SGHNT and CDR2 YYREEE (reference sequence). The CDR3 spans 14 residues. CDR3 DNA: TGTGCCAGCAGCTTGTGGTCATTCCAAGAGACCCAGTACTTC. Translating it yields CASSLWSFQETQYF.

This chain uses TRBV13 with TRBJ2-7; D is perhaps TRBD1 (6 bases). Germline assignment: CDR1 PRHDT and CDR2 FYEKMQ (reference sequence). This CDR3 is built from 13 residues. Between the trimmed V and J ends, which lost 5 bases and 9 bases, there was a span of 17 bases. The CDR3 is CASSLQDSEWQYF. DNA of the CDR3: TGTGCCAGCAGCCTCCAGGACAGCGAGTGGCAGTACTTC.

This chain connects TRBV20-1 to TRBJ2-1; TRBD2 matches 12 bases. V was clipped by 0 bases and J by 9 bases; unmatched bases: 3. Germline CDR1 DFQATT, CDR2 SNEGSKA (reference sequence). The CDR3 length is 14 residues. CDR3 residues: CSARDWTSGVEQFF. The CDR3 nucleotides are TGCAGTGCTAGAGATTGGACTAGCGGGGTTGAGCAGTTCTTC.

The chain carries TRBV27 and TRBJ2-7; TRBD2 agrees at 8 bases. Germline-derived CDR1 and CDR2 are MNHEY and SMNVEV (reference sequence). This CDR3 has 17 amino acids. J gave up 4 bases and V 5 bases, and 16 bases lay outside the gene matches. For the CDR3, the DNA is TGTGCCAGCAGTCCCCTGAGCGTTAAGCGGGAGAATTACGAGCAGTACTTC. The encoded protein is CASSPLSVKRENYEQYF.

The V gene is TRBV29-1, the J gene TRBJ1-1, with D perhaps matching TRBD1 (6 bases). Germline lookup yields CDR1 SQVTM and CDR2 ANQGSEA. The CDR3 is made up of 12 amino acids. Trimming cost V 1 base and J 7 bases, with 10 bases left between them. The CDR3 DNA reads as TGCAGCGTTGAAGCCGAGGGGGTTGAAGCTTTCTTT. Translated, it gives CSVEAEGVEAFF.

The rearrangement joins TRBV6-2 or TRBV6-3 to TRBJ2-1; D is uncertain. There are 12 residues in the CDR3. The V end lost 4 bases, the J end lost 5 bases, and 6 bases lay between the germline ends. CDR1 is MNHEY and CDR2 is SVGEGT in the germline V gene. The CDR3, as DNA: TGTGCCAGCAGTTGGTCAGACAATGAGCAGTTCTTC. It is translated as CASSWSDNEQFF.

The chain couples TRBV12-5 to TRBJ1-5; D unclear. Between the trimmed V and J ends, which lost 4 bases and 1 base, there was a span of 11 bases. The CDR3 has 15 residues. The germline V gene encodes CDR1 LGHNT and CDR2 FRNRAP. CDR3 residues: CASGSRWASNQPQHF. The DNA of the CDR3 is TGTGCTAGTGGTTCTAGGTGGGCGAGCAATCAGCCCCAGCATTTT. Drawing the rest from reference TRBV12-5 and TRBJ1-5, the complete variable domain is DARVTQTPRHKVTEMGQEVTMRCQPILGHNTVFWYRQTMMQGLELLAYFRNRAPLDDSGMPKDRFSAEMPDATLATLKIQPSEPRDSAVYFCASGSRWASNQPQHFGDGTRLSIL.

The rearrangement links TRBV9 to TRBJ2-3, with 7 bases fitting TRBD2. Germline CDR1 reads SGDLS; CDR2 reads YYNGEE. The junction had 10 bases not matched to a gene; V was cut back by 6 bases and J by 0 bases. There are 16 residues in the CDR3. CDR3: CASTKGLADSTDTQYF. CDR3 nucleotides: TGTGCCAGCACCAAAGGTCTAGCGGATAGCACAGATACGCAGTATTTT.

This clonotype was seen only once. The V and J genes are TRBV29-1 and TRBJ2-3; D assignment may be TRBD1 or TRBD2 (5 bases each). The V and J ends lost 5 bases and 3 bases respectively, with 12 bases between them. The CDR3 has 13 amino acids. Germline CDR1 and CDR2: SQVTM and ANQGSEA. Here the CDR3 reads CSVSRGMTDTQYF. The CDR3 DNA reads TGCAGCGTTTCGAGGGGTATGACAGATACGCAGTATTTT.

The chain employs TRBV2 and TRBJ2-7; weak D call: TRBD2 (6 bases). The V gene lost 6 bases and the J gene lost 4 bases, with 13 bases spanning the gap. The length of the CDR3 is 13 residues. The germline V gene has CDR1 SNHLY and CDR2 FYNNEI. The CDR3 is CASREEGGYEQYF. Written as DNA, the CDR3 is TGTGCCAGCAGAGAGGAGGGCGGGTACGAGCAGTACTTC.